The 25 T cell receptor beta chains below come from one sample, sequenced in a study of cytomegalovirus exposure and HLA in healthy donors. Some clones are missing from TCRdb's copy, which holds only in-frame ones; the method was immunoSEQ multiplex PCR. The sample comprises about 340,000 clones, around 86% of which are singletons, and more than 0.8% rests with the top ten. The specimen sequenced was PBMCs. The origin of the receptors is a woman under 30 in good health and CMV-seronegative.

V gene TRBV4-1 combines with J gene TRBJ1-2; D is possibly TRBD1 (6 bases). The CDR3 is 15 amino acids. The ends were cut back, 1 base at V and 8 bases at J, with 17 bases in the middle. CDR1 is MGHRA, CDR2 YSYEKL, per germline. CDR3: CASSQAVSGATGYTF. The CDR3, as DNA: TGCGCCAGCAGCCAAGCAGTATCAGGGGCAACAGGCTACACCTTC.

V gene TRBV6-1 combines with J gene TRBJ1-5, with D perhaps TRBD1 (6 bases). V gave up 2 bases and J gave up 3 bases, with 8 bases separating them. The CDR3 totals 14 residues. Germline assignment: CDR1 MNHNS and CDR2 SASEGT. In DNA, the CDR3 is TGTGCCAGCAGTGAAAGGGGGTTCAATCAGCCCCAGCATTTT. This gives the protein CASSERGFNQPQHF.

The CDR3, as DNA: TGTGCCAGCAGTTTAGGGGCAGGGATCTCCTACGAGCAGTACTTC. Its protein is CASSLGAGISYEQYF. The rearrangement joins TRBV27 to TRBJ2-7; D perhaps matches TRBD1 (5 bases). The germline V and J ends were trimmed by 2 bases and 0 bases, with 11 bases remaining between them. The germline CDR1 and CDR2 sequences are MNHEY and SMNVEV (reference sequence). This CDR3 has 15 residues.

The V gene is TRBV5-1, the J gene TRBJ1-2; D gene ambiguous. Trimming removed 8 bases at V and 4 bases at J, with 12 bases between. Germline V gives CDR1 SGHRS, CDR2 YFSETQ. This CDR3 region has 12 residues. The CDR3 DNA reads TGCGCCAGTGGAGACGGGTCCTATGGCTACACCTTC. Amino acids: CASGDGSYGYTF.

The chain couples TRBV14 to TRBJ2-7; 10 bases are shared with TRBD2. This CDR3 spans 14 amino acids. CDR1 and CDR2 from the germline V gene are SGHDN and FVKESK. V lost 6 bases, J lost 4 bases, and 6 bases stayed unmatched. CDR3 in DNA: TGTGCCAGCAGAGGAAGCGGGAGGGGTTACGAGCAGTACTTC. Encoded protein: CASRGSGRGYEQYF. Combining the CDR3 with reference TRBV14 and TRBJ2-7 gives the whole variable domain EAGVTQFPSHSVIEKGQTVTLRCDPISGHDNLYWYRRVMGKEIKFLLHFVKESKQDESGMPNNRFLAERTGGTYSTLKVQPAELEDSGVYFCASRGSGRGYEQYFGPGTRLTVT.

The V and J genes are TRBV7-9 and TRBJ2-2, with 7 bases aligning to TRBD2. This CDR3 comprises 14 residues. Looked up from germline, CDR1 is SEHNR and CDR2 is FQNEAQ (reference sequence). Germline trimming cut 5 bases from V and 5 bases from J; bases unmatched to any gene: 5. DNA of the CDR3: TGTGCCAGCAGCCATCGAGCGGGAACCGGGGAGCTGTTTTTT. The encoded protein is CASSHRAGTGELFF.

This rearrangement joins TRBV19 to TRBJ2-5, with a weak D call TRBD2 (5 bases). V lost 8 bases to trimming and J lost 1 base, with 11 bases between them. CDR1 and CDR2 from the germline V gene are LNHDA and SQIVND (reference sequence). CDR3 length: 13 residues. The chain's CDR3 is CASRKDSQETQYF. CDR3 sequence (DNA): TGTGCCAGTCGAAAGGACTCCCAAGAGACCCAGTACTTC.

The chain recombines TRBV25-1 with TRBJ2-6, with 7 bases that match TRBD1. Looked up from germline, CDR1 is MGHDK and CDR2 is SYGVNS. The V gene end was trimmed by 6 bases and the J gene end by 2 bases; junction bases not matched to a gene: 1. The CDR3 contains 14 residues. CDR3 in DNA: TGTGCCAGCAGCACAGGGGCTGGGGCCAACGTCCTGACTTTC. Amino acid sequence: CASSTGAGANVLTF.

The CDR3: CASSTQQARRVEKLFF. In DNA form, the CDR3 reads TGTGCCAGCAGTACCCAACAGGCTCGGAGGGTCGAAAAACTGTTTTTT. The chain links TRBV27 to TRBJ1-4; perhaps TRBD1 as D (5 bases). The germline CDR1 and CDR2 sequences are MNHEY and SMNVEV (reference sequence). The CDR3 runs 16 residues. V shed 5 bases and J shed 8 bases, with 21 bases lying between them. The variable domain in full, with the rest retrieved from reference TRBV27 and TRBJ1-4, is EAQVTQNPRYLITVTGKKLTVTCSQNMNHEYMSWYRQDPGLGLRQIYYSMNVEVTDKGDVPEGYKVSRKEKRNFPLILESPSPNQTSLYFCASSTQQARRVEKLFFGSGTQLSVL.

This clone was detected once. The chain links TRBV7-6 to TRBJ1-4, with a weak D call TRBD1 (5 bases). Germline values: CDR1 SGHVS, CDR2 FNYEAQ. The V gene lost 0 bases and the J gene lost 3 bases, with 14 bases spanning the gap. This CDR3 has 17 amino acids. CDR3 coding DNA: TGTGCCAGCAGCTTAGCGGTCCTACAGGTTCCTAATGAAAAACTGTTTTTT. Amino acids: CASSLAVLQVPNEKLFF.

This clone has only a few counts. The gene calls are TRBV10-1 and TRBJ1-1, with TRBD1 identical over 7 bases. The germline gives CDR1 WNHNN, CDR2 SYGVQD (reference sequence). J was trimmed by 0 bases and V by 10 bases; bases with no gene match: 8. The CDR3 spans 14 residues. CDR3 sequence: CANDGTALNTEAFF. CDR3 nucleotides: TGCGCCAACGACGGGACAGCCTTGAACACTGAAGCTTTCTTT.

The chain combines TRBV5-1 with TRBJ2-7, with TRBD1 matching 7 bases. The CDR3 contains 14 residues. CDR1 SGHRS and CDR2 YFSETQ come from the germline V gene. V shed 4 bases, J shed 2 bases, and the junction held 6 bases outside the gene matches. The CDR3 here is CASSPGTVTYEQYF. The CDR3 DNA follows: TGCGCCAGCAGCCCCGGGACAGTTACCTACGAGCAGTACTTC.

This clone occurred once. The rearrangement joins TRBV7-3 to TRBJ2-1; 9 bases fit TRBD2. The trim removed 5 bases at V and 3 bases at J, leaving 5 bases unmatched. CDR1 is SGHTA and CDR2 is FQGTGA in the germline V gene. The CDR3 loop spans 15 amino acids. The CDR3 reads CASSVTSGLYNEQFF. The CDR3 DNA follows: TGTGCCAGCAGCGTGACTAGCGGACTCTACAATGAGCAGTTCTTC.

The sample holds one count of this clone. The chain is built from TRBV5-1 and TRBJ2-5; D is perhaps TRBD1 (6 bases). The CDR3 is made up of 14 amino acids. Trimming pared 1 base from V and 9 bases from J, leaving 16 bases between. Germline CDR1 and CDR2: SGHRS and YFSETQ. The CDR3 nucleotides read TGCGCCAGCAGCTTGTTTGCCGAAGAGGGGGCCCAGTACTTC. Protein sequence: CASSLFAEEGAQYF.

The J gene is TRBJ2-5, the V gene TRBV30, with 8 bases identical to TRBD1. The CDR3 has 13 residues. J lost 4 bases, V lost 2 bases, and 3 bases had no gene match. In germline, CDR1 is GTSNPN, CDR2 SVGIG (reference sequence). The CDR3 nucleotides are TGTGCCTGGAGTTTACAGGGGGTAGAGACCCAGTACTTC. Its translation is CAWSLQGVETQYF.

The chain's CDR3 is CASSGRGDQETQYF. In DNA, the CDR3 is TGTGCCAGTAGTGGTCGGGGTGACCAAGAGACCCAGTACTTC. V gene TRBV19 combines with J gene TRBJ2-5; a weak D match, TRBD2 (5 bases). The CDR3 is 14 residues long. CDR1 LNHDA and CDR2 SQIVND come from the germline V gene (reference sequence). V shed 5 bases and J shed 0 bases, with 10 bases lying between them. Full variable domain (remainder filled in from reference TRBV19 and TRBJ2-5): DGGITQSPKYLFRKEGQNVTLSCEQNLNHDAMYWYRQDPGQGLRLIYYSQIVNDFQKGDIAEGYSVSREKKESFPLTVTSAQKNPTAFYLCASSGRGDQETQYFGPGTRLLVL.

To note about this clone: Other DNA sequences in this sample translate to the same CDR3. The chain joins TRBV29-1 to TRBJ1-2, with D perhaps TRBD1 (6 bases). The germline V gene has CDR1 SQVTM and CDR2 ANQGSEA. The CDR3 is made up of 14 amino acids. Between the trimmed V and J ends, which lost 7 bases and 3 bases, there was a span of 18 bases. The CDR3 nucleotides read TGCAGCGGGTGGTCAGGGGATCAGGACTATGGCTACACCTTC. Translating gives CSGWSGDQDYGYTF.

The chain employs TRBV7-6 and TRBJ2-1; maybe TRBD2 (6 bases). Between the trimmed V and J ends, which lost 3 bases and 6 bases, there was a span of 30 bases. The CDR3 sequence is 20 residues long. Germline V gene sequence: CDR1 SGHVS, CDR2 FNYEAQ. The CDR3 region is CASSFAPPLRQGGIGNEQFF. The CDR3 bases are TGTGCCAGCAGCTTTGCCCCCCCGCTCAGGCAGGGAGGAATTGGCAATGAGCAGTTCTTC. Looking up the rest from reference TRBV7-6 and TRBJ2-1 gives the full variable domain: GAGVSQSPRYKVTKRGQDVALRCDPISGHVSLYWYRQALGQGPEFLTYFNYEAQQDKSGLPNDRFSAERPEGSISTLTIQRTEQRDSAMYRCASSFAPPLRQGGIGNEQFFGPGTRLTVL.

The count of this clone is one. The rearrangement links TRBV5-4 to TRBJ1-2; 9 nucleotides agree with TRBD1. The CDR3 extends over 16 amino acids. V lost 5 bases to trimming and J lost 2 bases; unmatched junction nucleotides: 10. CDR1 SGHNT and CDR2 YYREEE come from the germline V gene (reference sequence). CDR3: CASRETAGTGNYGYTF. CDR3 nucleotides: TGTGCCAGCAGGGAAACAGCCGGGACAGGGAACTATGGCTACACCTTC.

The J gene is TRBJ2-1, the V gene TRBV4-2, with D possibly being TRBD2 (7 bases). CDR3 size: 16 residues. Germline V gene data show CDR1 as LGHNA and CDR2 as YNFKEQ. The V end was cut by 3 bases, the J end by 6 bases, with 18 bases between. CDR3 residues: CASSHSRGARGNEQFF. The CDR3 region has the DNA TGTGCCAGCAGCCATAGTCGGGGGGCGCGGGGCAATGAGCAGTTCTTC.

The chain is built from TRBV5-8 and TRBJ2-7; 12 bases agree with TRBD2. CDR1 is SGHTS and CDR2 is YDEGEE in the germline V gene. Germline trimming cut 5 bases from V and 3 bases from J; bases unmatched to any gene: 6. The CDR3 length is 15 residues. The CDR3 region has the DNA TGTGCCAGCAGACGGGGACTAGCGGGTTTCTACGAGCAGTACTTC. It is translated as CASRRGLAGFYEQYF.

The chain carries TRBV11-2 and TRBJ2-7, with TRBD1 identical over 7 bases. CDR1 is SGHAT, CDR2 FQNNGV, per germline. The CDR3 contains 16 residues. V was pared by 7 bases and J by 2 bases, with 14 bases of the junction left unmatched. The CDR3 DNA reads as TGTGCCAGCAACACCCTAGGGGGCAGGGGAACCTACGAGCAGTACTTC. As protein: CASNTLGGRGTYEQYF.

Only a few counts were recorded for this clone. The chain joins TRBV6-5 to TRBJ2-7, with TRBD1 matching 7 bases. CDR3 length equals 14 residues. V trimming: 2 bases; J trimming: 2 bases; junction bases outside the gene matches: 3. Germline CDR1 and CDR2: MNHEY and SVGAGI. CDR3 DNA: TGTGCCAGCAGTTACGAGCAGGGGGCCTACGAGCAGTACTTC. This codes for CASSYEQGAYEQYF.

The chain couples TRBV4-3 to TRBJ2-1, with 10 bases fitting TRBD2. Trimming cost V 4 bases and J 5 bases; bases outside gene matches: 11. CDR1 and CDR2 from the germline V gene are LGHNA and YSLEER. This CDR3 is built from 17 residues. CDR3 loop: CASSLGLAVTPDNEQFF. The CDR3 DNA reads TGCGCCAGCAGCCTTGGACTAGCGGTTACCCCTGACAATGAGCAGTTCTTC.

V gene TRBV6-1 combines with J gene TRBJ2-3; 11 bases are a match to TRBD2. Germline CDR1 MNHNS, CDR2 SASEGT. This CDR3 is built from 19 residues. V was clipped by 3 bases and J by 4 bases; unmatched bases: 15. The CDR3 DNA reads TGTGCCAGCAGTGATGGGCTAGCGGGAGGCCTCATGGGGTCAGATACGCAGTATTTT. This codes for CASSDGLAGGLMGSDTQYF.